This T cell receptor (beta chain) appears in the sequencing data of a study of technical replicates of blood from a few donors. Clones were read by immunoSEQ multiplex PCR, and TCRdb kept only the in-frame ones, dropping some. The sample includes tens of thousands of clones, 86% of them seen just once. The V end was cut by 4 bases, the J end by 8 bases, with 14 bases between. This CDR3 spans 12 amino acids. The germline CDR1 and CDR2 sequences are SQVTM and ANQGSEA. The sequence came from a human donor in good health. Some clones in this sample may be carry-over from other donors' samples. Sequenced sample: PBMCs. J is TRBJ1-2 and V is TRBV29-1; D gene unclear. CDR3 sequence reads: CSVGEPAGGYTF. In DNA form, the CDR3 reads TGCAGCGTTGGGGAGCCCGCGGGCGGCTACACCTTC.